These 29 T cell receptor beta chains originate from one sample sequenced in a study of blood T cell repertoires in COVID-19. Profiling relied on immunoSEQ multiplex PCR, and the TCRdb table lists in-frame clones only, not all of them. The sample has around 260,000 clones; approximately 89% are singletons. Sample: peripheral blood. The receptors shown here come from a woman between 65 and 79 years old with COVID-19, enrolled during active disease.

V is TRBV18 and J is TRBJ2-1; D remains ambiguous. This CDR3 is 13 amino acids long. V dropped 5 bases and J dropped 8 bases, with 13 bases sitting between them. CDR1 and CDR2 from the germline V gene are KGHSH and LQKENI. The CDR3 DNA sequence: TGTGCCAGCTCATTCCTATTAGTCGATGAGCAGTTCTTC. As protein: CASSFLLVDEQFF.

The chain combines TRBV28 with TRBJ1-5; possible D gene TRBD1, 6 bases. CDR3 size: 15 residues. Germline CDR1 is MDHEN and CDR2 is SYDVKM. Trimming pared 8 bases from V and 3 bases from J, leaving 17 bases between. The CDR3 protein is CASYTRQAINQPQHF. The DNA for the CDR3 is TGTGCCAGCTACACTAGACAGGCCATCAATCAGCCCCAGCATTTT.

The chain recombines TRBV6-6 with TRBJ1-1, with D tentatively TRBD1 (5 bases). V gave up 6 bases and J gave up 5 bases, with 7 bases separating them. The V gene's germline CDR1 is MNHNY and CDR2 SVGAGI (reference sequence). The CDR3 loop spans 11 amino acids. For the CDR3, the DNA is TGTGCCAGCAGGCAGGGTACTGAAGCTTTCTTT. Residues: CASRQGTEAFF.

The V and J genes are TRBV27 and TRBJ1-1, with TRBD1 matching 8 bases. The CDR3 runs to 14 residues. Germline V gene sequence: CDR1 MNHEY, CDR2 SMNVEV (reference sequence). V dropped 6 bases and J dropped 6; count of bases not matched to a gene: 9. The CDR3 DNA reads TGTGCCAGCAGCCTGGACAGGGCGCGGCCTGAAGCTTTCTTT. Its translation is CASSLDRARPEAFF.

The rearrangement joins TRBV11-3 to TRBJ2-1; TRBD2 agrees at 9 bases. V was pared by 3 bases and J by 6 bases, with 3 bases of the junction left unmatched. Germline V CDR1 and CDR2: SGHNT, YENEEA. The CDR3 covers 14 residues. The CDR3, as DNA: TGTGCCAGCAGCTTGGGTAGCGGGAGCAATGAGCAGTTCTTC. Translated: CASSLGSGSNEQFF.

The chain links TRBV6-1 to TRBJ2-2, with D uncertain. CDR3 length: 17 residues. The V gene lost 3 bases and the J gene lost 0 bases, with 14 bases spanning the gap. The germline V gene encodes CDR1 MNHNS and CDR2 SASEGT. As DNA, the CDR3 is TGTGCCAGCAGTGACCCCGGCAGGCCTACGAACACCGGGGAGCTGTTTTTT. It translates to CASSDPGRPTNTGELFF.

The chain is built from TRBV18 and TRBJ2-7; 7 bases line up with TRBD1. J gave up 4 bases and V 3 bases, and 9 bases lay outside the gene matches. This CDR3 spans 15 amino acids. Germline V lookup: CDR1 KGHSH, CDR2 LQKENI. The DNA for the CDR3 is TGTGCCAGCTCACCGGGGGTAGGGGGCGCGTACGAGCAGTACTTC. This translates into CASSPGVGGAYEQYF.

The chain carries TRBV11-3 and TRBJ2-1; tentatively, D is TRBD1 (8 bases). Trimming pared 6 bases from V and 5 bases from J, leaving 17 bases between. Germline values: CDR1 SGHNT, CDR2 YENEEA. CDR3 length: 15 residues. In DNA form, the CDR3 reads TGTGCCAGCAGAAGAGGACAGGGACTAAACAATGAGCAGTTCTTC. Amino acids: CASRRGQGLNNEQFF.

The V gene is TRBV19, the J gene TRBJ2-3, with D maybe TRBD1 (6 bases). Germline V lookup: CDR1 LNHDA, CDR2 SQIVND (reference sequence). Trimming removed 6 bases from V and 1 base from J, with 14 bases in between. The CDR3 has 15 amino acids. CDR3 in DNA: TGTGCCAGTAGCTACCGCGAGGGGGGCACAGATACGCAGTATTTT. This translates into CASSYREGGTDTQYF.

The chain carries TRBV30 and TRBJ1-2; the D is unclear. There are 11 residues in the CDR3. Trimming took 5 bases from V and 7 from J, leaving 11 bases between them. CDR1 and CDR2 from the germline V gene are GTSNPN and SVGIG (reference sequence). CDR3 sequence reads: CAWERGLGYTF. The CDR3 coding sequence is TGTGCCTGGGAACGGGGTCTTGGCTACACCTTC.

This rearrangement joins TRBV2 to TRBJ1-4, with 9 bases that match TRBD1. CDR1 is SNHLY, CDR2 FYNNEI, per germline. The CDR3 has 17 amino acids. After removal of 3 bases from V and 3 bases from J, the junction contained 8 bases not matched to a gene. The CDR3 coding sequence is TGTGCCAGCAGTGAGCAAACAGGGGGCTGGTCTAATGAAAAACTGTTTTTT. Its translation: CASSEQTGGWSNEKLFF.

The J gene is TRBJ2-7, the V gene TRBV6-5; 13 bases are a match to TRBD2. The CDR3 is 15 amino acids. The germline V gene encodes CDR1 MNHEY and CDR2 SVGAGI. Losses at the gene ends were 6 bases for V and 2 bases for J; bases not matched to a gene: 4. CDR3 DNA sequence: TGTGCCAGCAGACCCGGGACTAGCGGGACCTACGAGCAGTACTTC. This translates into CASRPGTSGTYEQYF.

This chain joins TRBV10-3 and TRBJ2-5; 8 nucleotides align to TRBD2. CDR3 size: 13 residues. Germline CDR1 and CDR2: ENHRY and SYGVKD. The junction had 7 bases not matched to a gene; V was cut back by 10 bases and J by 3 bases. The CDR3 is CATRAGAKETQYF. The CDR3 nucleotides are TGTGCCACCAGAGCGGGAGCGAAAGAGACCCAGTACTTC.

The gene calls are TRBV9 and TRBJ2-1; tentatively, D is TRBD2 (6 bases). The CDR3 consists of 13 residues. Trimming removed 8 bases at V and 8 bases at J, with 17 bases between. CDR1 and CDR2 (germline): SGDLS, YYNGEE. CDR3 protein: CASQGLPWDEQFF. DNA for the CDR3: TGTGCCAGTCAAGGACTACCCTGGGATGAGCAGTTCTTC.

The chain uses TRBV7-9 and TRBJ1-2; 10 nucleotides agree with TRBD1. This CDR3 spans 14 amino acids. Germline V gene sequence: CDR1 SEHNR, CDR2 FQNEAQ (reference sequence). V lost 6 bases to trimming and J lost 5 bases; unmatched junction nucleotides: 6. The CDR3 protein is CASSYGQGGYGYTF. CDR3 coding DNA: TGTGCCAGCAGTTACGGACAGGGGGGGTATGGCTACACCTTC.

This clone has a handful of counts. The genes are TRBV6-5 and TRBJ1-5, with TRBD1 as a possible D gene (5 bases). Trimming cost V 6 bases and J 6 bases, with 9 bases left between them. Per the germline V gene, CDR1 is MNHEY and CDR2 is SVGAGI. The CDR3 runs to 12 residues. The CDR3 coding sequence is TGTGCCAGCAGGTCAGGGCTTCAGCCCCAGCATTTT. Its protein product is CASRSGLQPQHF.

CDR3 sequence reads: CASSPSGGNTEAFF. The CDR3 region has the DNA TGTGCCAGCTCACCATCCGGGGGTAACACTGAAGCTTTCTTT. V gene TRBV18 combines with J gene TRBJ1-1, with D tentatively TRBD1 (5 bases). The V gene lost 2 bases and the J gene lost 2 bases, with 9 bases spanning the gap. From germline, CDR1 is KGHSH and CDR2 LQKENI. The CDR3 is made up of 14 amino acids. The full variable domain, rest sourced from reference TRBV18 and TRBJ1-1, is NAGVMQNPRHLVRRRGQEARLRCSPMKGHSHVYWYRQLPEEGLKFMVYLQKENIIDESGMPKERFSAEFPKEGPSILRIQQVVRGDSAAYFCASSPSGGNTEAFFGQGTRLTVV.

The chain joins TRBV11-3 to TRBJ2-3; the match to TRBD2 covers 14 bases. The germline gives CDR1 SGHNT, CDR2 YENEEA. Losses at the gene ends were 4 bases for V and 3 bases for J; bases not matched to a gene: 3. The CDR3 spans 16 residues. CDR3 sequence (DNA): TGTGCCAGCAGCTCGGGACTAGCGGGAGTTACAGATACGCAGTATTTT. Protein product: CASSSGLAGVTDTQYF.

The J gene is TRBJ1-5, the V gene TRBV28; TRBD1 might be the D (6 bases). The ends were cut back, 6 bases at V and 5 bases at J, with 14 bases in the middle. CDR3 length equals 14 residues. The germline CDR1 and CDR2 sequences are MDHEN and SYDVKM. CDR3 residues: CASSWGQRDQPQHF. The CDR3 DNA reads as TGTGCCAGCAGCTGGGGACAAAGGGATCAGCCCCAGCATTTT.

V is TRBV28 and J is TRBJ1-4, with D hard to call. Trimming left V 3 bases short and J 5 bases short, with 16 bases between. CDR1 is MDHEN and CDR2 is SYDVKM in the germline V gene. The CDR3 consists of 16 residues. The DNA for the CDR3 is TGTGCCAGCAGTTTCCCCCCACAGCGGCGGAATGAAAAACTGTTTTTT. Its translation: CASSFPPQRRNEKLFF.

This clone was observed a single time. V gene TRBV30 combines with J gene TRBJ1-6; D call uncertain. The CDR3 extends over 13 amino acids. Between the trimmed V and J ends, which lost 3 bases and 11 bases, there was a span of 14 bases. The germline V gene has CDR1 GTSNPN and CDR2 SVGIG (reference sequence). Here the CDR3 reads CAWSAQEGAPLHF. The DNA of the CDR3 is TGTGCCTGGAGCGCTCAAGAGGGAGCACCCCTCCACTTT.

The rearrangement links TRBV3-1 (or the pseudogene TRBV3-2) to TRBJ1-5; no firm D call. CDR3 length: 14 residues. CDR1 is LGHDT, CDR2 YNNKEL, per germline (reference sequence). V gave up 1 base and J gave up 5 bases, with 9 bases separating them. CDR3 in amino acids: CASSQGPVDQPQHF. The CDR3 DNA is TGTGCCAGCAGCCAAGGCCCGGTAGATCAGCCCCAGCATTTT.

The chain links TRBV19 to TRBJ2-2; D is perhaps TRBD2 (5 bases). The CDR3 runs to 12 residues. V lost 10 bases and J 5 bases, leaving 11 bases between the germline ends. Germline values: CDR1 LNHDA, CDR2 SQIVND (reference sequence). In DNA form, the CDR3 reads TGTGCCACCGGGGTCTTAACCGGGGAGCTGTTTTTT. It yields the protein CATGVLTGELFF.

J is TRBJ1-2 and V is TRBV30; D call uncertain. CDR3 length: 11 amino acids. Germline CDR1 reads GTSNPN; CDR2 reads SVGIG (reference sequence). V lost 4 bases, J lost 7 bases, and 10 bases lay in between. CDR3: CAWTGVSGYTF. Here the CDR3 DNA reads TGTGCCTGGACCGGGGTGAGTGGCTACACCTTC.

The chain recombines TRBV5-8 with TRBJ1-1; 8 bases agree with TRBD1. The trim removed 4 bases at V and 0 bases at J, leaving 5 bases unmatched. The CDR3 spans 15 residues. Germline values: CDR1 SGHTS, CDR2 YDEGEE. The CDR3 nucleotides are TGTGCCAGCAGCCCGAGGACAGGGATGAACACTGAAGCTTTCTTT. Its protein product is CASSPRTGMNTEAFF.

CDR3 coding DNA: TGTGCCTGGAGTGTAGGGTCAGGGGTTACCTACGAGCAGTACTTC. Residues: CAWSVGSGVTYEQYF. The chain has TRBV30 and TRBJ2-7, with D maybe TRBD1 (6 bases). CDR3 length equals 15 residues. Trimming left V 0 bases short and J 2 bases short, with 14 bases between. CDR1 is GTSNPN, CDR2 SVGIG, per germline (reference sequence). The entire variable domain, with the rest obtained from reference TRBV30 and TRBJ2-7, is as follows: SQTIHQWPATLVQPVGSPLSLECTVEGTSNPNLYWYRQAAGRGLQLLFYSVGIGQISSEVPQNLSASRPQDRQFILSSKKLLLSDSGFYLCAWSVGSGVTYEQYFGPGTRLTVT.

The chain carries TRBV27 and TRBJ1-2; 8 bases align to TRBD1. V lost 4 bases, J lost 8 bases, and 9 bases stayed unmatched. Germline CDR1 MNHEY, CDR2 SMNVEV (reference sequence). The CDR3 is 14 residues long. The CDR3 protein is CASSSDSGGGGYTF. CDR3 bases: TGTGCCAGCAGTTCAGATTCAGGGGGCGGGGGCTACACCTTC.

J is TRBJ2-1 and V is TRBV7-6; 7 nucleotides match TRBD2. After removal of 1 base from V and 0 bases from J, the junction contained 6 bases not matched to a gene. This CDR3 has 17 residues. Germline V gene sequence: CDR1 SGHVS, CDR2 FNYEAQ. The DNA of the CDR3 is TGTGCCAGCAGCTTAGAGCCGCGGGAGATCTCCTACAATGAGCAGTTCTTC. Its translation: CASSLEPREISYNEQFF.

The gene calls are TRBV30 and TRBJ1-1, with D perhaps TRBD1 (6 bases). Germline lookup yields CDR1 GTSNPN and CDR2 SVGIG (reference sequence). Trimming removed 3 bases from V and 9 bases from J, with 17 bases in between. This CDR3 contains 13 residues. CDR3 amino acids: CAWSPMGAEKAFF. The CDR3 DNA reads TGTGCCTGGAGCCCCATGGGGGCAGAAAAAGCTTTCTTT.